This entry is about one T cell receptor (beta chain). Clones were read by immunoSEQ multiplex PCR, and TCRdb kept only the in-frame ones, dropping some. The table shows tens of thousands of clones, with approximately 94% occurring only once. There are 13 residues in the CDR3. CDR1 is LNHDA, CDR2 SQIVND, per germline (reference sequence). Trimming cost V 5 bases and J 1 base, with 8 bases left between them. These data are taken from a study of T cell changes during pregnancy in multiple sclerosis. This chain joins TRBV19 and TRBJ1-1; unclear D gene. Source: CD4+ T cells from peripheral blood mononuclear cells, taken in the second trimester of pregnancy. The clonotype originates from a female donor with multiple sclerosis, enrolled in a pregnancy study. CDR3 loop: CASSLRQNTEAFF. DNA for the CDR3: TGTGCCAGTAGTTTGCGACAGAACACTGAAGCTTTCTTT.